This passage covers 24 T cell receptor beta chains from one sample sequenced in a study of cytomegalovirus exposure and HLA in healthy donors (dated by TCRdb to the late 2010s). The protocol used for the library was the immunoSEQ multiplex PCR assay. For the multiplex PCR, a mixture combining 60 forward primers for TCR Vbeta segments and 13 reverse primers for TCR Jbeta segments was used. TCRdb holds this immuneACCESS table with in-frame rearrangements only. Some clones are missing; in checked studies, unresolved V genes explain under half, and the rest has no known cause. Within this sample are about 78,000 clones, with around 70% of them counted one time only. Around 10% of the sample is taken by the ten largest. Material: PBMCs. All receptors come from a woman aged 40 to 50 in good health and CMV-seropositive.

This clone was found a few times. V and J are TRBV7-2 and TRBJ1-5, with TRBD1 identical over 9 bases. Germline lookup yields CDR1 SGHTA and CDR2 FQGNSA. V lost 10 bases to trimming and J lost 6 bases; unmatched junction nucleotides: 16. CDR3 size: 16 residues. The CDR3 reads CATGIGRTGDGQPQHF. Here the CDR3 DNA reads TGTGCCACCGGAATTGGCAGGACAGGGGACGGTCAGCCCCAGCATTTT.

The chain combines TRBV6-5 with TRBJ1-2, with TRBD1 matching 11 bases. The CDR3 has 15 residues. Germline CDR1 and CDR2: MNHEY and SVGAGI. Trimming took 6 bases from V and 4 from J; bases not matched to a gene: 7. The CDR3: CASRKGTGGIYGYTF. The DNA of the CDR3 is TGTGCCAGCAGAAAGGGGACAGGGGGAATCTATGGCTACACCTTC.

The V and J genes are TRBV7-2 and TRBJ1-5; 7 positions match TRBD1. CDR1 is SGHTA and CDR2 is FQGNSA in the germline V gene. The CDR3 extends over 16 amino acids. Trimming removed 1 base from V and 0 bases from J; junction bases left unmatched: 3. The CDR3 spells CASSLVGGASNQPQHF. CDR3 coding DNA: TGTGCCAGCAGCTTAGTAGGGGGCGCTAGCAATCAGCCCCAGCATTTT.

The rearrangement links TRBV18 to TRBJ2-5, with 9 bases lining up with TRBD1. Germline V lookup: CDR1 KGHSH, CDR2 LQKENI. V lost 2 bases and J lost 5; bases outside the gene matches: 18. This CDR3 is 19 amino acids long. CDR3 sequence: CASSPNSPGTGSLVETQYF. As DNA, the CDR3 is TGTGCCAGCTCACCAAATTCCCCCGGGACAGGGTCCCTCGTCGAGACCCAGTACTTC.

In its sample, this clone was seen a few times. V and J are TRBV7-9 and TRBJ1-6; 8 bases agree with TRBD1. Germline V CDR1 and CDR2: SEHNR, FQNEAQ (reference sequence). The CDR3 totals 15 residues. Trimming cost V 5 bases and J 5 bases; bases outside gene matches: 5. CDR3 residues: CASSRDRHDNSPLHF. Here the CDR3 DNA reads TGTGCCAGCAGCCGGGACAGGCACGATAATTCACCCCTCCACTTT.

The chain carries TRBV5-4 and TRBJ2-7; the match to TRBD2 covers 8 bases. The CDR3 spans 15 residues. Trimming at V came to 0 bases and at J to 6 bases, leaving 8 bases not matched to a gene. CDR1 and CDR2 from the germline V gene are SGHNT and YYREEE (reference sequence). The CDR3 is CASSLEVSGGGEQYF. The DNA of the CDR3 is TGTGCCAGCAGCTTGGAGGTCAGCGGGGGCGGCGAGCAGTACTTC.

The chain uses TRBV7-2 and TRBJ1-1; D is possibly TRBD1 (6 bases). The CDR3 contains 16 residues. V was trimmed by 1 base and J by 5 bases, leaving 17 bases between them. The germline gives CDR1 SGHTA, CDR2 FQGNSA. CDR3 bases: TGTGCCAGCAGCTTAGGCAGCACAGGGATGGGAACTGAAGCTTTCTTT. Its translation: CASSLGSTGMGTEAFF.

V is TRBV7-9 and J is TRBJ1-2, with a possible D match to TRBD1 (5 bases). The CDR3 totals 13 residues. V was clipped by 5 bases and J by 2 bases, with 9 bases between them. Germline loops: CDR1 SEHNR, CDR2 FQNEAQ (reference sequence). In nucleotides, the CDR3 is TGTGCCAGCAGCCAGGGAGGGAACTATGGCTACACCTTC. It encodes CASSQGGNYGYTF.

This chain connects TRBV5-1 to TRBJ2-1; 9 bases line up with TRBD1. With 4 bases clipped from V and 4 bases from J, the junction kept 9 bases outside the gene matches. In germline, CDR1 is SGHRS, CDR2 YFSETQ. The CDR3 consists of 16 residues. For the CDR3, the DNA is TGCGCCAGCAGCCTAAGACCGGGACAGGGTTACAATGAGCAGTTCTTC. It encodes CASSLRPGQGYNEQFF.

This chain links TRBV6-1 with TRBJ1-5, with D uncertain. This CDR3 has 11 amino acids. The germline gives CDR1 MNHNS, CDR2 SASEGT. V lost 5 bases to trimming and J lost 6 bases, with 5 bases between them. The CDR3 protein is CASSSGQPQHF. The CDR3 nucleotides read TGTGCCAGCAGTTCGGGTCAGCCCCAGCATTTT.

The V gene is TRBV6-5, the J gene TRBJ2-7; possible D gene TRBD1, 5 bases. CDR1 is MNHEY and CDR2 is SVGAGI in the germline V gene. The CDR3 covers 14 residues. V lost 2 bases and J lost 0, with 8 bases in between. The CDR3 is CASSYLDSSYEQYF. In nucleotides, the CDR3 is TGTGCCAGCAGTTACCTAGACAGCTCCTACGAGCAGTACTTC.

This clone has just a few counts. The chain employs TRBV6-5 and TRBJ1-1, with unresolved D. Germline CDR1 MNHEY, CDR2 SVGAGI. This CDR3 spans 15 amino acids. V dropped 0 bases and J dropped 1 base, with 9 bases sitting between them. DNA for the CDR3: TGTGCCAGCAGTTACTCCGGGTATCCGAACACTGAAGCTTTCTTT. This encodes CASSYSGYPNTEAFF.

The CDR3 is CASSRGQGTYNSPLHF. The CDR3 region has the DNA TGTGCCAGCTCACGAGGACAGGGCACCTATAATTCACCCCTCCACTTT. The chain uses TRBV18 and TRBJ1-6, with TRBD1 identical over 8 bases. Trimming at V came to 4 bases and at J to 2 bases, leaving 4 bases not matched to a gene. This CDR3 has 16 residues. Germline CDR1 is KGHSH and CDR2 is LQKENI.

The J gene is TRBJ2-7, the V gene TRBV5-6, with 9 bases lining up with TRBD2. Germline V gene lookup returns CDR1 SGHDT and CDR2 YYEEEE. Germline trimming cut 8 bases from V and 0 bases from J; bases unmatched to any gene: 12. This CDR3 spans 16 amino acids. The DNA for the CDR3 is TGTGCCAGTACACAAGCTATTAGCGGGAGCTCCTACGAGCAGTACTTC. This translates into CASTQAISGSSYEQYF.

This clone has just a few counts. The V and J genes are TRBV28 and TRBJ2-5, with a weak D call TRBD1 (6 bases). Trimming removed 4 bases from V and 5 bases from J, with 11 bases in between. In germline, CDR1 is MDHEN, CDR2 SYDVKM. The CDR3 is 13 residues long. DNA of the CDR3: TGTGCCAGCAGTTCCAGGGGCACGGAGACCCAGTACTTC. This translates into CASSSRGTETQYF.

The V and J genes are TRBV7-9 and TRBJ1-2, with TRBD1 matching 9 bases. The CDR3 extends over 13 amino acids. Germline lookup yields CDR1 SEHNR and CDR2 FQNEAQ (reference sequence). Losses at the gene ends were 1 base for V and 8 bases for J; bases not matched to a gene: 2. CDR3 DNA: TGTGCCAGCAGCTTAGTCGGGACAGGGGGCTACACCTTC. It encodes CASSLVGTGGYTF.

This CDR3 is CASSPTDGDTEAFF. In DNA form, the CDR3 reads TGTGCCAGCTCACCGACAGATGGCGACACTGAAGCTTTCTTT. The V call is TRBV18, the J call TRBJ1-1; perhaps TRBD1 as D (5 bases). Between the trimmed V and J ends, which lost 3 bases and 3 bases, there was a span of 11 bases. Germline loops: CDR1 KGHSH, CDR2 LQKENI. The CDR3 loop spans 14 amino acids.

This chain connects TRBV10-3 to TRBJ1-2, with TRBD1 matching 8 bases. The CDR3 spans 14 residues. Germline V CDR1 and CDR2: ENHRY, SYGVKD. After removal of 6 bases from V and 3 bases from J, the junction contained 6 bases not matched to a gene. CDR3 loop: CAISLTGADYGYTF. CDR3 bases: TGTGCCATCAGCTTGACAGGGGCGGACTATGGCTACACCTTC.

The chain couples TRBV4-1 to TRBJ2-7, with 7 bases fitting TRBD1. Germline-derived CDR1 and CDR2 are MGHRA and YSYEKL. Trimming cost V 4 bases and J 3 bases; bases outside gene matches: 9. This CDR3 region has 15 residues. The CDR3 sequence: CASSPRQGASYEQYF. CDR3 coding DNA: TGCGCCAGCAGCCCCCGACAGGGCGCCAGCTACGAGCAGTACTTC.

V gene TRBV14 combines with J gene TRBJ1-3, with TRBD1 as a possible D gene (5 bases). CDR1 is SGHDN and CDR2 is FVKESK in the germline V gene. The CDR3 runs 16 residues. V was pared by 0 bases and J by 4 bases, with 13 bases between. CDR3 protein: CASSQDVGGPGNTIYF. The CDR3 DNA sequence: TGTGCCAGCAGCCAAGATGTGGGGGGTCCAGGAAACACCATATATTTT.

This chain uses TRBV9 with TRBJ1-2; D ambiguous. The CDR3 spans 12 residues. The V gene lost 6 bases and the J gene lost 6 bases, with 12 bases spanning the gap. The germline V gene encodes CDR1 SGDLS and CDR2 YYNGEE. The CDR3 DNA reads TGTGCCAGCATGAGAATCGGGGATGGCTACACCTTC. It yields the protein CASMRIGDGYTF.

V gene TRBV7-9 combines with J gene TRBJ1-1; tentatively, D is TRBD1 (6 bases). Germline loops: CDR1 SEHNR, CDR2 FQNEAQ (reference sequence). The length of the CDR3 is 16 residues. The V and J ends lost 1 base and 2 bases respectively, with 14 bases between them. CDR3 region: CASSLGAGAVNTEAFF. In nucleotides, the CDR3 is TGTGCCAGCAGCTTAGGAGCGGGGGCTGTAAACACTGAAGCTTTCTTT.

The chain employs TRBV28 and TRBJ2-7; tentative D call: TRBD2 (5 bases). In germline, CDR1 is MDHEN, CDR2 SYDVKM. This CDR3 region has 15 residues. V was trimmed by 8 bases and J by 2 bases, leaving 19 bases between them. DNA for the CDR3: TGTGCCAGCGAGTCCTTTTCGAGCGGCCCCTACGAGCAGTACTTC. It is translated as CASESFSSGPYEQYF.

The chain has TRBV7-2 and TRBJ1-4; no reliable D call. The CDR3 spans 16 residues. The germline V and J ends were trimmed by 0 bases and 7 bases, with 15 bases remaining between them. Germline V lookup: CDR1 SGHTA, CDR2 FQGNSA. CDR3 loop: CASSLAAVKEVEKLFF. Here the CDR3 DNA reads TGTGCCAGCAGCTTAGCGGCAGTTAAGGAGGTTGAAAAACTGTTTTTT.